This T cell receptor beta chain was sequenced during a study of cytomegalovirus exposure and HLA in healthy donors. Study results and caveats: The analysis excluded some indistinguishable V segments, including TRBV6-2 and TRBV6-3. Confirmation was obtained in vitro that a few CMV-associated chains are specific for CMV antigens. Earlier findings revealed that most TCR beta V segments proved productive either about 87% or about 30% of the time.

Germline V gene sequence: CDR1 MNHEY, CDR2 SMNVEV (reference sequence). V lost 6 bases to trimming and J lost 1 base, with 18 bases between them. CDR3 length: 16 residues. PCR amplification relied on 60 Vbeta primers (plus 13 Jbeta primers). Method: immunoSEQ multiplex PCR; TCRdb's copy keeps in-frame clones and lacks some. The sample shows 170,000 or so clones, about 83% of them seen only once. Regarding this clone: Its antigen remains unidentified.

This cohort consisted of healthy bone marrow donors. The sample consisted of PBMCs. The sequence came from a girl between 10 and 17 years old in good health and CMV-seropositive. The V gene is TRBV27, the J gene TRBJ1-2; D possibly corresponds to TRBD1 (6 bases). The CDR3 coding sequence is TGTGCCAGCAGCCTCAGGGGCCCAGCCCTTAACTATGGCTACACCTTC. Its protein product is CASSLRGPALNYGYTF.